This passage covers 20 T cell receptor beta chains from one sample sequenced in a study of blood T cells in healthy people across ages. Then a second PCR, running about 6 to 11 cycles, was carried out with a sample-barcoded 5' primer and a J-beta primer mix. TCRdb processed the 5' RACE reads anew with MiXCR; each CDR3 protein has one entry. The table includes under 850,000 distinct CDR3 sequences, approximately 35% detected once. The sequencing sample was made of blood. Receptors originate from a young man in good health.

This clonotype occurred a few times. This sequence joins TRBV12-3 or TRBV12-4 and TRBJ2-2; 8 bases line up with TRBD2. V shed 3 bases, J shed 6 bases, and the junction held 6 bases outside the gene matches. This CDR3 has 15 amino acids. CDR3 sequence: CASSFRGGGAGELFF. The CDR3 bases are TGTGCCAGCAGTTTTCGGGGGGGCGGCGCCGGGGAGCTGTTTTTT.

This clonotype was counted between two and nine times. The rearrangement links TRBV29-1 to TRBJ2-5; the D gene is possibly TRBD2 (5 bases). This CDR3 spans 11 amino acids. Germline assignment: CDR1 SQVTM and CDR2 ANQGSEA. Trimming removed 2 bases from V and 11 bases from J, with 12 bases in between. CDR3 DNA sequence: TGCAGCGTTGAACTCCTTTGGGAGCAGTACTTC. It is translated as CSVELLWEQYF.

This clonotype was recorded at least ten times. This chain uses TRBV2 with TRBJ1-5, with D perhaps TRBD1 (6 bases). Germline CDR1 is SNHLY and CDR2 is FYNNEI. The V and J ends lost 5 bases and 5 bases respectively, with 13 bases between them. The CDR3 length is 14 residues. CDR3 residues: CASSSRQGHQPQHF. In nucleotides, the CDR3 is TGTGCCAGCAGTTCACGTCAGGGGCATCAGCCCCAGCATTTT.

Many counts were recorded for this clonotype. The chain uses TRBV4-2 and TRBJ2-3, with TRBD2 matching 8 bases. The CDR3 has 16 amino acids. J was trimmed by 1 base and V by 0 bases; bases with no gene match: 3. The germline V gene has CDR1 LGHNA and CDR2 YNFKEQ. The CDR3 DNA sequence: TGTGCCAGCAGCCAAGAACCAGCGGGGGGCACAGATACGCAGTATTTT. Translated, it gives CASSQEPAGGTDTQYF.

This clonotype was recorded many times. The chain combines TRBV12-3 or TRBV12-4 with TRBJ2-7; D uncertain. CDR3 length: 17 amino acids. V dropped 2 bases and J dropped 0 bases, with 17 bases sitting between them. As DNA, the CDR3 is TGTGCCAGCAGTTTATCGCCCCTTCCGAAGAGCTCCTACGAGCAGTACTTC. Translated, it gives CASSLSPLPKSSYEQYF.

This clonotype was recorded once. The rearrangement joins TRBV29-1 to TRBJ2-4; D call uncertain. The J call is doubtful: the DNA matches TRBJ2-7 better. The CDR3 runs 13 residues. CDR1 is SQVTM, CDR2 ANQGSEA, per germline. The CDR3 is CSVFGENTYEQYF. The CDR3 DNA reads TGCAGCGTATTTGGAGAGAATACCTACGAGCAGTACTTC.

The chain links TRBV12-3 or TRBV12-4 to TRBJ2-3; D gene ambiguous. The V and J ends lost 6 bases and 6 bases respectively, with 10 bases between them. The CDR3 is 12 amino acids. DNA for the CDR3: TGTGCCAGCAGCCCTGTGGGGGATACGCAGTATTTT. This codes for CASSPVGDTQYF.

Details on this clonotype: At one of its ends the junction is not consistent with the germline gene, which may arise from a read error. The V and J genes are TRBV11-2 and TRBJ2-1; 8 positions match TRBD2. CDR1 and CDR2 from the germline V gene are SGHAT and FQNNGV. The CDR3 is made up of 16 amino acids. In nucleotides, the CDR3 is TGTGCCAGCAGCTTATCTAGCGGGTACTCCTACAATAAGCAGTTCTTC. It encodes CASSLSSGYSYNKQFF.

This clonotype was seen just once. Just one base apart from a much larger clone, this may be a read error. The rearrangement links TRBV12-3 or TRBV12-4 to TRBJ2-3; no reliable D call. CDR3 length: 15 residues. CDR3 residues: CASRPGGFSTDAQYF. The CDR3 DNA follows: TGTGCCAGCAGACCCGGTGGGTTTAGCACAGATGCGCAGTATTTT.

This clonotype was seen a handful of times. V is TRBV27 and J is TRBJ2-7, with 9 nucleotides matching TRBD1. The CDR3 loop spans 15 amino acids. Per the germline V gene, CDR1 is MNHEY and CDR2 is SMNVEV (reference sequence). With 7 bases clipped from V and 7 bases from J, the junction kept 14 bases outside the gene matches. As DNA, the CDR3 is TGTGCCAGCAAGTCTGAACAGGGGGCGAGGTATGAGCAGTACTTC. It translates to CASKSEQGARYEQYF.

The chain uses TRBV29-1 and TRBJ2-1; possibly TRBD1 for D (5 bases). V lost 7 bases to trimming and J lost 6 bases, with 16 bases between them. The CDR3 loop spans 13 amino acids. Germline CDR1 and CDR2: SQVTM and ANQGSEA. CDR3 sequence reads: CSGVLPGSNEQFF. DNA for the CDR3: TGCAGCGGTGTATTGCCAGGGTCCAATGAGCAGTTCTTC.

V gene TRBV25-1 combines with J gene TRBJ1-2; D is possibly TRBD1 (5 bases). This CDR3 is 16 amino acids long. The germline V gene encodes CDR1 MGHDK and CDR2 SYGVNS. Trimming pared 1 base from V and 5 bases from J, leaving 17 bases between. Here the CDR3 reads CASSESFPKGAYGYTF. CDR3 DNA: TGTGCCAGCAGTGAATCGTTCCCAAAAGGGGCGTATGGCTACACCTTC.

Details on this clonotype: This may be a read error: a much more frequent sequence differs by one nucleotide. This likely comes from a read error, as the CDR3 has no conserved phenylalanine or tryptophan at its end. The chain links TRBV7-9 to TRBJ2-7; D remains unclear. The germline V and J ends were trimmed by 0 bases and 0 bases, with 6 bases remaining between them. Germline loops: CDR1 SEHNR, CDR2 FQNEAQ (reference sequence). The CDR3 is 14 amino acids. CDR3 protein: CASSLADSSYEQYI. CDR3 in DNA: TGTGCCAGCAGCTTAGCAGATAGCTCCTACGAGCAGTACATC.

This clonotype was observed a few times. This chain uses TRBV7-9 with TRBJ2-1, with TRBD2 as a possible D gene (5 bases). The tail of the sequence fits TRBJ2-7 better, so the J call may be wrong. CDR1 SEHNR and CDR2 FQNEAQ come from the germline V gene (reference sequence). The CDR3 runs to 15 residues. CDR3 nucleotides: TGTGCCAGCAGCTACCCGGGGAGCACCTACAATGAGCAGTACTTC. Encoded protein: CASSYPGSTYNEQYF.

This clonotype came up once. The rearrangement uses TRBV20-1 and TRBJ1-3, with a weak D call TRBD1 (5 bases). CDR3 length: 14 amino acids. The V gene lost 0 bases and the J gene lost 8 bases, with 14 bases spanning the gap. Germline-derived CDR1 and CDR2 are DFQATT and SNEGSKA (reference sequence). The CDR3 protein is CSARDEGRPDTIYF. Here the CDR3 DNA reads TGCAGTGCTAGAGACGAGGGGCGCCCGGACACCATATATTTT.

In this sample, this clonotype turned up many times. This sequence joins TRBV20-1 and TRBJ1-4, with a possible D match to TRBD1 (6 bases). Germline assignment: CDR1 DFQATT and CDR2 SNEGSKA (reference sequence). The CDR3 covers 13 residues. The CDR3: CSAGQSTNEKLFF. The DNA of the CDR3 is TGCAGCGCCGGACAGTCAACTAATGAAAAACTGTTTTTT.

This clonotype was counted a few times. The chain has TRBV20-1 and TRBJ2-1, with D maybe TRBD2 (6 bases). The CDR3 contains 12 residues. Trimming stripped 1 base from V and 6 bases from J, with 7 bases between. In germline, CDR1 is DFQATT, CDR2 SNEGSKA (reference sequence). The CDR3 reads CSARGLVNEQFF. In nucleotides, the CDR3 is TGCAGTGCTAGAGGACTAGTCAATGAGCAGTTCTTC.

This clonotype has just a few counts. This chain joins TRBV11-1 and TRBJ2-2, with D possibly being TRBD2 (6 bases). Trimming left V 5 bases short and J 4 bases short, with 20 bases between. The CDR3 length is 17 residues. Germline V gene lookup returns CDR1 SGHAT and CDR2 FQDESV (reference sequence). The CDR3 DNA follows: TGTGCCAGCAGCCATCTCACGTGGGGGGTTGGCACCGGGGAGCTGTTTTTT. The encoded protein is CASSHLTWGVGTGELFF. The variable domain in full, completed from reference TRBV11-1 and TRBJ2-2, reads EAEVAQSPRYKITEKSQAVAFWCDPISGHATLYWYRQILGQGPELLVQFQDESVVDDSQLPKDRFSAERLKGVDSTLKIQPAELGDSAMYLCASSHLTWGVGTGELFFGEGSRLTVL.

This chain joins TRBV7-2 and TRBJ1-4; no clear D. The CDR3 spans 16 residues. Germline V gives CDR1 SGHTA, CDR2 FQGNSA. V was cut by 5 bases and J by 0 bases, with 13 bases left in between. The CDR3 is CASSALDWATNEKLFF. In DNA, the CDR3 is TGTGCCAGCAGCGCACTAGACTGGGCAACTAATGAAAAACTGTTTTTT. The full variable domain, its missing parts supplied by reference TRBV7-2 and TRBJ1-4, is GAGVSQSPSNKVTEKGKDVELRCDPISGHTALYWYRQSLGQGLEFLIYFQGNSAPDKSGLPSDRFSAERTGGSVSTLTIQRTQQEDSAVYLCASSALDWATNEKLFFGSGTQLSVL.

About this clonotype: The junction does not match germline at one end; this may be a read error. The rearrangement links TRBV4-2 to TRBJ2-5; D possibly matches TRBD1 or TRBD2 (5 bases each). CDR3 size: 12 residues. The V gene's germline CDR1 is LGHNA and CDR2 YNFKEQ. The CDR3 spells CASSQDRDPVNF. The CDR3, as DNA: TGTGCCAGCAGCCAAGATAGGGACCCCGTCAACTTC.